A single sample gave rise to the 17 T cell receptor beta chains below, sequenced in a study of cytomegalovirus exposure and HLA in healthy donors. A multiplex PCR was run with 60 Vbeta primers and 13 Jbeta primers. The table came from immunoSEQ multiplex PCR; TCRdb's copy has only in-frame clones and leaves some out. The sample records approximately 200,000 clones, about 80% being singletons. The material sequenced was PBMCs. These receptors were collected from a girl aged 5-17 years in good health and CMV-seronegative.

The chain joins TRBV7-2 to TRBJ2-7; D is perhaps TRBD2 (7 bases). The length of the CDR3 is 15 residues. Germline V gene data show CDR1 as SGHTA and CDR2 as FQGNSA. Trimming removed 1 base from V and 0 bases from J, with 10 bases in between. The CDR3 nucleotides read TGTGCCAGCAGCTTAGACGGGGGGCCCTCCTACGAGCAGTACTTC. Residues: CASSLDGGPSYEQYF.

This chain joins TRBV15 and TRBJ2-7; D unresolved. The CDR3 sequence is 12 residues long. V gave up 0 bases and J gave up 3 bases, with 3 bases separating them. CDR1 and CDR2 from the germline V gene are LNHNV and YYDKDF (reference sequence). This CDR3 reads CATSRDGYEQYF. The CDR3 bases are TGTGCCACCAGCAGAGACGGCTACGAGCAGTACTTC.

Notes on this clone: The same CDR3 arises from other DNA sequences in this sample as well. The J gene is TRBJ1-1, the V gene TRBV28; 8 positions agree with TRBD1. Germline trimming cut 5 bases from V and 1 base from J; bases unmatched to any gene: 3. From germline, CDR1 is MDHEN and CDR2 SYDVKM. The CDR3 runs 14 residues. CDR3 DNA sequence: TGTGCCAGCAGTCTGGGACAGGCGAACACTGAAGCTTTCTTT. It specifies CASSLGQANTEAFF.

This clone showed up just once. The rearrangement joins TRBV4-3 to TRBJ1-1; D is perhaps TRBD1 (5 bases). Per the germline V gene, CDR1 is LGHNA and CDR2 is YSLEER. The CDR3 covers 16 residues. V lost 1 base and J lost 3, with 15 bases in between. The CDR3 bases are TGCGCCAGCAGCCAAGTAGTGGGGGGGGTGGACACTGAAGCTTTCTTT. Translated, it gives CASSQVVGGVDTEAFF.

The V and J genes are TRBV7-8 and TRBJ1-1; D remains unclear. V lost 0 bases and J 7 bases, leaving 15 bases between the germline ends. The CDR3 covers 15 residues. Per germline, CDR1 SGHVS and CDR2 FQNEAQ. In DNA form, the CDR3 reads TGTGCCAGCAGCTTAGCGCTAAGCGTCCCCAGTGAAGCTTTCTTT. Translation: CASSLALSVPSEAFF.

J is TRBJ1-3 and V is TRBV9; D is uncertain. Germline-derived CDR1 and CDR2 are SGDLS and YYNGEE. The CDR3 loop spans 17 amino acids. Trimming pared 1 base from V and 0 bases from J, leaving 14 bases between. In DNA, the CDR3 is TGTGCCAGCAGCGTAAGGGAGGGCACGAGCTCTGGAAACACCATATATTTT. As protein: CASSVREGTSSGNTIYF. Variable domain in full (rest from reference TRBV9 and TRBJ1-3): DSGVTQTPKHLITATGQRVTLRCSPRSGDLSVYWYQQSLDQGLQFLIQYYNGEERAKGNILERFSAQQFPDLHSELNLSSLELGDSALYFCASSVREGTSSGNTIYFGEGSWLTVV.

V gene TRBV9 combines with J gene TRBJ1-4, with 7 bases matching TRBD1. The V and J ends lost 3 bases and 8 bases, in that order; junction bases with no gene match: 16. This CDR3 is built from 17 residues. Looked up from germline, CDR1 is SGDLS and CDR2 is YYNGEE. The CDR3 sequence: CASSGRGAAAGREKLFF. DNA for the CDR3: TGTGCCAGCAGCGGCAGGGGGGCGGCCGCGGGTCGGGAAAAACTGTTTTTT. Drawing the rest from reference TRBV9 and TRBJ1-4, the complete variable domain is DSGVTQTPKHLITATGQRVTLRCSPRSGDLSVYWYQQSLDQGLQFLIQYYNGEERAKGNILERFSAQQFPDLHSELNLSSLELGDSALYFCASSGRGAAAGREKLFFGSGTQLSVL.

Points on this clone: Within the sample, other DNA sequences also encode this same CDR3. The chain is built from TRBV27 and TRBJ1-6, with D unclear. Germline V gives CDR1 MNHEY, CDR2 SMNVEV (reference sequence). Trimming pared 5 bases from V and 7 bases from J, leaving 6 bases between. The CDR3 is 12 residues long. The CDR3 sequence is CASSQLNSPLHF. The CDR3 DNA reads TGTGCCAGCAGTCAACTAAATTCACCCCTCCACTTT.

This clone was observed a single time. The J gene is TRBJ2-7, the V gene TRBV2; D uncertain. The CDR3 runs 15 residues. Trimming left V 0 bases short and J 0 bases short, with 9 bases between. Germline V lookup: CDR1 SNHLY, CDR2 FYNNEI. The CDR3 reads CASSEAANPSYEQYF. The CDR3 nucleotides read TGTGCCAGCAGTGAAGCGGCCAATCCCTCCTACGAGCAGTACTTC.

The chain is built from TRBV6-6 and TRBJ2-7, with a tentative D call TRBD1 (5 bases). Germline CDR1 and CDR2: MNHNY and SVGAGI (reference sequence). This CDR3 contains 12 residues. The CDR3 DNA is TGTGCCAGCAGTCCCCAAGGACACCTTCCTAAAGTC. This sequence encodes CASSPQGHLPKV.

This clone was seen more than once but under ten times. The chain links TRBV27 to TRBJ1-2, with 9 bases aligning to TRBD1. The CDR3 loop spans 16 amino acids. Germline lookup yields CDR1 MNHEY and CDR2 SMNVEV (reference sequence). Trimming took 2 bases from V and 5 from J; bases not matched to a gene: 9. The DNA for the CDR3 is TGTGCCAGCAGTTTAGAGGGGACAGGGCATCGGTATGGCTACACCTTC. This codes for CASSLEGTGHRYGYTF.

The chain couples TRBV28 to TRBJ2-5; 9 bases fit TRBD1. CDR1 is MDHEN and CDR2 is SYDVKM in the germline V gene. Unmatched junction bases numbered 3, after V lost 5 bases and J lost 11 bases. This CDR3 has 11 residues. CDR3 residues: CASSRGQGQYF. CDR3 bases: TGTGCCAGCAGTAGAGGACAGGGGCAGTACTTC.

This clone was detected only a few times. The rearrangement links TRBV5-1 to TRBJ1-5, with 9 bases matching TRBD1. The CDR3 has 13 residues. The V gene's germline CDR1 is SGHRS and CDR2 YFSETQ. V dropped 4 bases and J dropped 6; count of bases not matched to a gene: 2. The CDR3 DNA follows: TGCGCCAGCAGCGCGACAGGGGGTCAGCCCCAGCATTTT. Amino acid sequence: CASSATGGQPQHF.

CDR3 DNA sequence: TGTGCCAGCAGACAGGGTTGGAACACTGAAGCTTTCTTT. Translating gives CASRQGWNTEAFF. The J gene is TRBJ1-1, the V gene TRBV6-4; TRBD1 might be the D (6 bases). Germline V lookup: CDR1 MRHNA, CDR2 SNTAGT. The CDR3 runs to 13 residues. V was clipped by 6 bases and J by 1 base, with 9 bases between them.

The rearrangement joins TRBV13 to TRBJ2-4, with TRBD1 matching over 7 bases. The germline V gene has CDR1 PRHDT and CDR2 FYEKMQ (reference sequence). J lost 0 bases, V lost 5 bases, and 10 bases had no gene match. The CDR3 runs to 17 residues. The CDR3 loop is CASSQGTDNLAKNIQYF. Written as DNA, the CDR3 is TGTGCCAGCAGCCAAGGGACAGACAATCTAGCCAAAAACATTCAGTACTTC. Looking up the rest from reference TRBV13 and TRBJ2-4 gives the full variable domain: AAGVIQSPRHLIKEKRETATLKCYPIPRHDTVYWYQQGPGQDPQFLISFYEKMQSDKGSIPDRFSAQQFSDYHSELNMSSLELGDSALYFCASSQGTDNLAKNIQYFGAGTRLSVL.

The chain links TRBV7-2 to TRBJ2-3; 7 bases are shared with TRBD2. This CDR3 contains 16 residues. Germline V CDR1 and CDR2: SGHTA, FQGNSA. With 5 bases clipped from V and 0 bases from J, the junction kept 8 bases outside the gene matches. The CDR3: CASSAKSGVSTDTQYF. In nucleotides, the CDR3 is TGTGCCAGCAGCGCAAAAAGCGGGGTGAGCACAGATACGCAGTATTTT.

The rearrangement uses TRBV7-6 and TRBJ2-7; possibly TRBD1 for D (6 bases). Trimming stripped 5 bases from V and 6 bases from J, with 14 bases between. The CDR3 runs 13 residues. Germline V gene data show CDR1 as SGHVS and CDR2 as FNYEAQ. The CDR3 here is CASSATGKGEQYF. Written as DNA, the CDR3 is TGTGCCAGCAGCGCAACAGGGAAGGGCGAGCAGTACTTC.